The entry below describes one TCR beta chain. The source of the sample is a study of blood T cell repertoires in COVID-19. Study information: Samples of COVID-19 (acute and convalescent) were obtained from the United States, Italy and Spain.

Sequencing used immunoSEQ multiplex PCR; TCRdb keeps in-frame clones, though not all of them. The sample includes tens of thousands of clones, roughly 81% of them seen just once. The CDR3 is made up of 14 amino acids. Germline lookup yields CDR1 MDHEN and CDR2 SYDVKM. With 8 bases removed from V and 1 base from J, the gap between germline ends came to 14 bases. This receptor was taken from a woman aged 65 to 85 in a cohort sampled during active COVID-19. The chain links TRBV28 to TRBJ2-5; TRBD1 might be the D (5 bases). Sequenced: peripheral blood. The CDR3 loop is CASLSQGIQETQYF. DNA for the CDR3: TGTGCCAGCCTCTCCCAGGGTATCCAAGAGACCCAGTACTTC.